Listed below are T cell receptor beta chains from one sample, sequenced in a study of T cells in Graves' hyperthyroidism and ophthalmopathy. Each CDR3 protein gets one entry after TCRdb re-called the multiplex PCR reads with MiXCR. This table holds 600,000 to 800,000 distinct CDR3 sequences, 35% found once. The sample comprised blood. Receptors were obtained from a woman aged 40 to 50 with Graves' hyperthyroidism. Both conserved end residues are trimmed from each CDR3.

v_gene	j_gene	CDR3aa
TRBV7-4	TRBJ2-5	ASRPQIPGRPQETQY
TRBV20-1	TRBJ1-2	SARDFRGGGGYGYT
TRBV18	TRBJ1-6	ASSPGTGHTNSPLH
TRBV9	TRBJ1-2	ASSVGPTGLNYGYT
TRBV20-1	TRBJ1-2	SARRPGTGNGYGYT
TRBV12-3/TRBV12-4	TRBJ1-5	ASSPTIQPQH
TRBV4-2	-	ASSLRPSRGEQF
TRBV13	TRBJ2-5	ASSDRSGRARFAETQY
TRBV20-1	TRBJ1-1	SVRQTGHNTEAF
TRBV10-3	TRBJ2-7	AISDLGQYEQY
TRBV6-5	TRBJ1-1	ASSYGTETEAF
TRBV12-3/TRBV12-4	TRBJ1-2	ASTPGTPGGYT
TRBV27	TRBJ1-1	ASSVSPGYEAF
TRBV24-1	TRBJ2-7	ATSDAPGQGVPYEQY
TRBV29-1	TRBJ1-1	SSSWDGGSEAF
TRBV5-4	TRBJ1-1	ASSFYRGYEAF
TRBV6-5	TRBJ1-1	ASSLLLSGSGAF
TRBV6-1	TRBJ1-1	ASAHIGAEAF
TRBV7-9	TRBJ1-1	ASKGRQNTEAF
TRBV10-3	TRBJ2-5	AIGTGEQETQY
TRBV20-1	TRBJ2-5	SASFQKETQY
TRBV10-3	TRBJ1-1	AINTANTEAF
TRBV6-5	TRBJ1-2	ASSYSSDGNYGYT
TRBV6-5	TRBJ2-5	ASSYTSGSLAQY
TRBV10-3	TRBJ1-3	AIQYGAGNTIY
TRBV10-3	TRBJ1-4	AIRPQGASEKLF
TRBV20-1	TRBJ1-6	SAIDRGDSPLH
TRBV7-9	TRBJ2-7	ASSSTGLAATAYEQY
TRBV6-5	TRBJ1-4	ASSPRGKATNEKLF
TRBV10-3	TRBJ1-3	AISPRSDSSGNTIY
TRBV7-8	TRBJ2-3	ASSPRPGLATDTQY
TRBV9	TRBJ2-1	ASSPPTMEGQF
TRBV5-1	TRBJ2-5	ASSLGRNPVETQY
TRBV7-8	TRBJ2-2	AIGRPNTGELF
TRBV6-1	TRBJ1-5	ASSEDTSNQPQH
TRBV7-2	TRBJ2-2	ASSPTRAGELF
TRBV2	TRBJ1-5	ASSESNQPQH
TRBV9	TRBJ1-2	ASSVWVPGLDYT
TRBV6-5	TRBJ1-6	ASSYASNSPLH
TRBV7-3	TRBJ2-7	ASSLTDRAYEQY
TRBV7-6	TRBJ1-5	ASSSTQGGGNQPQH
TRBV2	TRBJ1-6	ASGRDNSPLH
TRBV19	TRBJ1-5	ASTPRSGNQPQH
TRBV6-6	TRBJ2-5	ASSYSGGLQETQY
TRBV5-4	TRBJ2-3	ASTQGLGLTDTQY